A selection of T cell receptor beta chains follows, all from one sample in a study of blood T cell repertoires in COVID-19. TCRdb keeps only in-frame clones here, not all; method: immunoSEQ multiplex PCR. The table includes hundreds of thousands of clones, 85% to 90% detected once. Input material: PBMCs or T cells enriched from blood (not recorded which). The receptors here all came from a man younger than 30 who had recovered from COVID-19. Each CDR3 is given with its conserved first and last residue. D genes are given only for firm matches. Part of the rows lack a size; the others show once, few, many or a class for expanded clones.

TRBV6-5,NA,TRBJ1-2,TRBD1,TGTGCCAGCAGTTACGACAGGGGTGGTAACTATGGCTACACCTTC,CASSYDRGGNYGYTF
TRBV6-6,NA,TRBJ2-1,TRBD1,TGTGCCAGCAGTCCGTCCCCGGGACAGGGATCCTACAATGAGCAGTTCTTC,CASSPSPGQGSYNEQFF
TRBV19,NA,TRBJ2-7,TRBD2,TGTGCCAGTAGTATAGCGGGAGGGTTCGAGCAGTACTTC,CASSIAGGFEQYF
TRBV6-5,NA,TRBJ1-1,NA,TGTGCCAGCAGTTACTCTAATTCCGGAGCTTTCTTT,CASSYSNSGAFF
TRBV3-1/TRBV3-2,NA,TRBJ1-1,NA,TGTGCCAGCAGCGAGGAGGGAGGGATGAACACTGAAGCTTTCTTT,CASSEEGGMNTEAFF
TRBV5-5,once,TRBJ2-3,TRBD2,TGTGCTAATGAAGCGGGGGATACGCAGTATTTT,CANEAGDTQYF
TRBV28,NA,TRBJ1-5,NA,TGTGCCAGCAGCCTAGACAGAACTAATCAGCCCCAGCATTTT,CASSLDRTNQPQHF
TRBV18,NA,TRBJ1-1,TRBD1,TGTGCCAGCTCACCGGCTACAGGGGTGGGAACTGAAGCTTTCTTT,CASSPATGVGTEAFF
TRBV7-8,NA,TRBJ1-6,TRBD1,TGTGCCAGCAGCTTGGCCGGACAGGGGATTTCACCCCTCCACTTT,CASSLAGQGISPLHF
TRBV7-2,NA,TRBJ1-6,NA,TGTGCCAGCAAAGGACAGCGAGGCGCTATTTCACCCCTCCACTTT,CASKGQRGAISPLHF
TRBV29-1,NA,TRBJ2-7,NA,TGCAGCGTTGAGGGCGGGTACGAGCAGTACTTC,CSVEGGYEQYF
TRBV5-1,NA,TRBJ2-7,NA,TGCGCCAGCAGCTTAGACAGCGACTACGAGCAGTACTTC,CASSLDSDYEQYF
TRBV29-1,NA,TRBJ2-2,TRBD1,TGCAGCGTCGTGGGACAGGGGGCGGGGGAGCTGTTTTTT,CSVVGQGAGELFF
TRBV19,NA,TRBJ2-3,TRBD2,TGTGCCAGTAGTATTAGCGGGAGGGAGAGGACAGATACGCAGTATTTT,CASSISGRERTDTQYF
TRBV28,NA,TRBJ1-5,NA,TGTGCCAGCAGTTTTGGGGGGATCTATAGCAATCAGCCCCAGCATTTT,CASSFGGIYSNQPQHF
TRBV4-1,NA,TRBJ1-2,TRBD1,TGCGCCAGCAGCCAAGAGAGACAGGGCGCCTATGGCTACACCTTC,CASSQERQGAYGYTF
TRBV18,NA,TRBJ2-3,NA,TGTGCCAGCTCACCATTTATTCGGCAGGGCAGTGCAGATACGCAGTATTTT,CASSPFIRQGSADTQYF
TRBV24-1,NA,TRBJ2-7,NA,TGTGCCACCAGTGATTCGGGATACGCCAACGAGCAGTACTTC,CATSDSGYANEQYF
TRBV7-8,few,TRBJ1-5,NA,TGTGCCAGCAGCTTCGCAGGTCAGCCCCAGCATTTT,CASSFAGQPQHF
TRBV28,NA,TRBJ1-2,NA,TGTGCCAGCAGACAGGAAACATATGGCTACACCTTC,CASRQETYGYTF
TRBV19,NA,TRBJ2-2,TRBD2,TGTGCCAGTACGAGGACTAGCGGGAGACGGGACACCGGGGAGCTGTTTTTT,CASTRTSGRRDTGELFF
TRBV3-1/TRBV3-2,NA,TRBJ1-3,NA,TGTGCCAGCAGCCAAGTTTCAATACTGTTCTCTGGAAACACCATATATTTT,CASSQVSILFSGNTIYF